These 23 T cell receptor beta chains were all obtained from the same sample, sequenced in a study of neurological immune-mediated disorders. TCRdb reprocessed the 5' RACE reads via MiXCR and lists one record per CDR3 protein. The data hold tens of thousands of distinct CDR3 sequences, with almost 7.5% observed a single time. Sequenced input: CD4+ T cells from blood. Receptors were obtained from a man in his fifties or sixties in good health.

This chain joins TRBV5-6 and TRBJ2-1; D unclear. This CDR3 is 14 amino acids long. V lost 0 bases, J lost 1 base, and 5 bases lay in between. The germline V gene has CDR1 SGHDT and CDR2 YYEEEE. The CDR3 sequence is CASSLVRSYNEQFF. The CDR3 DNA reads TGTGCCAGCAGCTTGGTGAGGTCCTACAATGAGCAGTTCTTC.

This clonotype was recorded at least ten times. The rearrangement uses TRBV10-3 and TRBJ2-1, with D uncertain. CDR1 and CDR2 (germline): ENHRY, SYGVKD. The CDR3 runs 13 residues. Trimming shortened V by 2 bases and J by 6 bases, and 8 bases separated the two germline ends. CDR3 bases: TGTGCCATCAGTGAGCTTTCCCCCAATGAGCAGTTCTTC. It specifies CAISELSPNEQFF.

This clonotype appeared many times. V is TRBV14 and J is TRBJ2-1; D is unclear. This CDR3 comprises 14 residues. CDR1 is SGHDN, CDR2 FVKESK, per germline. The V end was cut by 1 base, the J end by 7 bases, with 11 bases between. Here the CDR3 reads CASSQGQVGNEQFF. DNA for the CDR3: TGTGCCAGCAGCCAAGGGCAGGTTGGGAATGAGCAGTTCTTC.

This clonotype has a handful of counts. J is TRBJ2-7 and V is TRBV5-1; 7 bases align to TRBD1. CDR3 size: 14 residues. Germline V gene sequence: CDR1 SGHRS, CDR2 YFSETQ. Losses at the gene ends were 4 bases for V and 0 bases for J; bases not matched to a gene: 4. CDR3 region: CASSVDRDSYEQYF. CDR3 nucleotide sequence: TGCGCCAGCAGCGTCGACAGGGACTCCTACGAGCAGTACTTC.

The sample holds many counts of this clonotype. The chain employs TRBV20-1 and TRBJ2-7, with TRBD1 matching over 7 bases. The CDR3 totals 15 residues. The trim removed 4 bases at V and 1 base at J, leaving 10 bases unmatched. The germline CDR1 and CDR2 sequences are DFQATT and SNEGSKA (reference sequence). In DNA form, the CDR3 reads TGCAGTGCTATGGACAGGTCCTGGGGTTCCTACGAGCAGTACTTC. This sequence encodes CSAMDRSWGSYEQYF.

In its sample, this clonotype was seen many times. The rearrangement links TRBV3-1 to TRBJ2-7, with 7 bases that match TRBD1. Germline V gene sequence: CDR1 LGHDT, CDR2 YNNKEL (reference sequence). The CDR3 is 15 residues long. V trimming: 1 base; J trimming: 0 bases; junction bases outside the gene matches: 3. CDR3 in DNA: TGTGCCAGCAGCCAAGTCTGGGACAGCTCCTACGAGCAGTACTTC. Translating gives CASSQVWDSSYEQYF.

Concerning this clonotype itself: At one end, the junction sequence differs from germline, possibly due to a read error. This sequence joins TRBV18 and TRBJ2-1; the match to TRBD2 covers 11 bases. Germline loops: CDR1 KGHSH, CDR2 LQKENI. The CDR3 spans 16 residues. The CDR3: CTSSPQLAGVGNEQFF. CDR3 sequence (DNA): TGTACCAGCTCACCACAACTAGCGGGAGTAGGAAATGAGCAGTTCTTC. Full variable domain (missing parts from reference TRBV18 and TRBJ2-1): NAGVMQNPRHLVRRRGQEARLRCSPMKGHSHVYWYRQLPEEGLKFMVYLQKENIIDESGMPKERFSAEFPKEGPSILRIQQVVRGDSAAYFCTSSPQLAGVGNEQFFGPGTRLTVL.

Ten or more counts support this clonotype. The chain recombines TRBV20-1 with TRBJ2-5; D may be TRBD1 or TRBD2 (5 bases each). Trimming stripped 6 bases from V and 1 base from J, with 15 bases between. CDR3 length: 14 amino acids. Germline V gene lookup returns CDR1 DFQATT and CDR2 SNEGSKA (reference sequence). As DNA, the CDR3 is TGCAGTGCCACCAAAGGGGCGGGCCAAGAGACCCAGTACTTC. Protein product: CSATKGAGQETQYF.

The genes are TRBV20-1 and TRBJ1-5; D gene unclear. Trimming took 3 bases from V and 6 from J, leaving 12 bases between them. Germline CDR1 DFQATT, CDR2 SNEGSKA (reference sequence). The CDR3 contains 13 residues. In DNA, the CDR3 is TGCAGTGCTAGGTCGGACCGCGGTCAGCCCCAGCATTTT. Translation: CSARSDRGQPQHF.

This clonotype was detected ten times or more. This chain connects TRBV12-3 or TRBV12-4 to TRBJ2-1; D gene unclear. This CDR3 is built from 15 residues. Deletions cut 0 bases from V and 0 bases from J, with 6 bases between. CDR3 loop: CASSLAVSSYNEQFF. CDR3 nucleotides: TGTGCCAGCAGTTTAGCGGTCAGCTCCTACAATGAGCAGTTCTTC.

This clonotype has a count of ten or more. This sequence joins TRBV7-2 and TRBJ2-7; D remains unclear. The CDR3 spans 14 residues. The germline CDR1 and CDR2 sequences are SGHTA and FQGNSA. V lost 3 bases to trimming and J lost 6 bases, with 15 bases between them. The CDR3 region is CASSFELRPSEQYF. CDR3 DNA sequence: TGTGCCAGCAGCTTTGAACTGCGTCCTTCCGAGCAGTACTTC.

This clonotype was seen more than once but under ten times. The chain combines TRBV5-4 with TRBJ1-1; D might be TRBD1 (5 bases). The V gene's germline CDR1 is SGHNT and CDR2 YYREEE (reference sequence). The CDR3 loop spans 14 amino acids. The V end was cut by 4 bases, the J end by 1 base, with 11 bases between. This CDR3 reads CASSNVRGNTEAFF. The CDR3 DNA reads TGTGCCAGCAGCAACGTGAGGGGGAACACTGAAGCTTTCTTT.

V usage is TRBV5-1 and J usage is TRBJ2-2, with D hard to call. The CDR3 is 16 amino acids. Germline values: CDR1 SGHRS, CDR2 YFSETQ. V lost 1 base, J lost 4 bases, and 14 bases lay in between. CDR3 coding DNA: TGCGCCAGCAGCTTGCAATTAGCCCCGGGCACCGGGGAGCTGTTTTTT. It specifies CASSLQLAPGTGELFF. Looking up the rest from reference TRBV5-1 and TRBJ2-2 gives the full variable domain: KAGVTQTPRYLIKTRGQQVTLSCSPISGHRSVSWYQQTPGQGLQFLFEYFSETQRNKGNFPGRFSGRQFSNSRSEMNVSTLELGDSALYLCASSLQLAPGTGELFFGEGSRLTVL.

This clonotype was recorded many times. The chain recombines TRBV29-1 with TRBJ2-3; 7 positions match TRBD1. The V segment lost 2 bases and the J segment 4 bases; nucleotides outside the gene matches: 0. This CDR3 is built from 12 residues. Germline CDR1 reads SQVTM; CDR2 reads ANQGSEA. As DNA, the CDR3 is TGCAGCGTTGAACAGGGGGCAGATACGCAGTATTTT. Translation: CSVEQGADTQYF.

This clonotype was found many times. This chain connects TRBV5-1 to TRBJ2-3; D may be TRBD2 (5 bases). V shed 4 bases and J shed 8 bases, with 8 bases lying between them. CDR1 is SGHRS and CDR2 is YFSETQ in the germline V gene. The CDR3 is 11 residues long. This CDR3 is CASSREGTQYF. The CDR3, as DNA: TGCGCCAGCAGCCGGGAAGGTACGCAGTATTTT.

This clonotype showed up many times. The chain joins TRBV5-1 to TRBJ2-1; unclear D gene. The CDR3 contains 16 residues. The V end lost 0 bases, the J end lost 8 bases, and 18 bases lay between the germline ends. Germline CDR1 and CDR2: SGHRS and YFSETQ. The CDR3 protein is CASSLASAPSNHEQFF. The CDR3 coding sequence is TGCGCCAGCAGCTTGGCCTCGGCCCCTAGTAACCATGAGCAGTTCTTC.

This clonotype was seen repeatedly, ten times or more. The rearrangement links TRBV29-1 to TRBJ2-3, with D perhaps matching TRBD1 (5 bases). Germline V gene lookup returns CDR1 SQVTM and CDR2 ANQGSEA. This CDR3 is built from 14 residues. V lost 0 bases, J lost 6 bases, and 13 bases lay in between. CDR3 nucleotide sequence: TGCAGCGTTGAAGATCTAGGGGTGCGGGATACGCAGTATTTT. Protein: CSVEDLGVRDTQYF.

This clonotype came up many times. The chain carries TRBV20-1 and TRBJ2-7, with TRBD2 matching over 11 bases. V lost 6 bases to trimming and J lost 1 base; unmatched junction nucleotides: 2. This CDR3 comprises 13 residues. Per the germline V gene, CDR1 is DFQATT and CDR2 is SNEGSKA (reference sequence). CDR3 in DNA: TGCAGTGCATGGACTAGCGGGTCCTACGAGCAGTACTTC. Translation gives CSAWTSGSYEQYF.

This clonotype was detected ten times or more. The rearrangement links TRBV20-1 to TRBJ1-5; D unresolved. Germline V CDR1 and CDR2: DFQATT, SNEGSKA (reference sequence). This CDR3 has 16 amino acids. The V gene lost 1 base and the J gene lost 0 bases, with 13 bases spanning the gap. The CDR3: CSARGLEPYSNQPQHF. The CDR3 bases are TGCAGTGCTAGAGGACTGGAACCATATAGCAATCAGCCCCAGCATTTT.

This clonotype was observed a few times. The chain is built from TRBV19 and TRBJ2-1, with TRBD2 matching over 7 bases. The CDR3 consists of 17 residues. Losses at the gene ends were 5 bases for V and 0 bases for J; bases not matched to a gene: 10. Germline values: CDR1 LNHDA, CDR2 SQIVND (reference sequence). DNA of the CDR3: TGTGCCAGTAGTCCTAGCGGTCTATACAGCTCCTACAATGAGCAGTTCTTC. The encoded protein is CASSPSGLYSSYNEQFF.

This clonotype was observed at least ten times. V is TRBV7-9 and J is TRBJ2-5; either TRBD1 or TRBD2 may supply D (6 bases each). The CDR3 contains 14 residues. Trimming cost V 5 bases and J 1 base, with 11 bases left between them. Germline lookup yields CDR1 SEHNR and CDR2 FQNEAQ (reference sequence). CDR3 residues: CASSPGASQETQYF. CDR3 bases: TGTGCCAGCAGCCCGGGGGCCTCCCAAGAGACCCAGTACTTC.

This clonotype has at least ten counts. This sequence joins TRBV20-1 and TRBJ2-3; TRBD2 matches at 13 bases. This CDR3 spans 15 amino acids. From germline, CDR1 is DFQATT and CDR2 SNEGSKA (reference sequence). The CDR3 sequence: CSGPGLAGFADTQYF. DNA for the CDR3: TGCAGCGGACCGGGACTAGCGGGATTTGCAGATACGCAGTATTTT.

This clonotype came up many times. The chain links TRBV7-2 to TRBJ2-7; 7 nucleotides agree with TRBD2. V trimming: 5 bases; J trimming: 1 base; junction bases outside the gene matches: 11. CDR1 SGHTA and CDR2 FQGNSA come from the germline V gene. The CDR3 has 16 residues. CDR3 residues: CASSPNRLAESYEQYF. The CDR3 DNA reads TGTGCCAGCAGCCCGAACCGCCTAGCGGAGTCCTACGAGCAGTACTTC.